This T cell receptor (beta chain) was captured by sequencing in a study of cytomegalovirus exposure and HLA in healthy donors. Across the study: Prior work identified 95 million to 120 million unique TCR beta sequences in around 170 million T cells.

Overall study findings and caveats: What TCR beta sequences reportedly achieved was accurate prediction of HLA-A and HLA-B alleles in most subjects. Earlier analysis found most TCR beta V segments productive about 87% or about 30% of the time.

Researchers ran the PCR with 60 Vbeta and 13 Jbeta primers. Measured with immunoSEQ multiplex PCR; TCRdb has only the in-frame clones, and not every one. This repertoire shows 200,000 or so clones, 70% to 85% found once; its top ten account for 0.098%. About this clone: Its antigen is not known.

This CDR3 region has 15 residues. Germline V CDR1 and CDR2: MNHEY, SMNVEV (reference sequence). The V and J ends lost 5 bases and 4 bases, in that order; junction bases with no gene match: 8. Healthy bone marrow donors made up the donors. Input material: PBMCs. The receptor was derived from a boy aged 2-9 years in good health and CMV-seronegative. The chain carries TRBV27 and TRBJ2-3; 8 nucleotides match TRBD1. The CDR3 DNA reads TGTGCCAGCAGTCCACGGACAGGGAACCCAGATACGCAGTATTTT. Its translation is CASSPRTGNPDTQYF.